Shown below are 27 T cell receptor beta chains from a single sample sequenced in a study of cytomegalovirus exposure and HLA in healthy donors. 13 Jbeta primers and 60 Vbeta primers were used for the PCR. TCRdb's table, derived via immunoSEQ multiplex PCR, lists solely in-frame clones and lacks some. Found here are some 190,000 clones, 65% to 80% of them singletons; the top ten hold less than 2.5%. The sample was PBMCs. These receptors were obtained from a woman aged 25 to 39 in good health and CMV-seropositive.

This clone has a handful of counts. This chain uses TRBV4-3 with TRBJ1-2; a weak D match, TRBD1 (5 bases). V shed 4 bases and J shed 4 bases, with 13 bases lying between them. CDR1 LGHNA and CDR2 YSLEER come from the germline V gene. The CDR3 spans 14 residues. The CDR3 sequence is CASSPRGGFYGYTF. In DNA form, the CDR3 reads TGCGCCAGCAGCCCGCGGGGGGGTTTCTATGGCTACACCTTC.

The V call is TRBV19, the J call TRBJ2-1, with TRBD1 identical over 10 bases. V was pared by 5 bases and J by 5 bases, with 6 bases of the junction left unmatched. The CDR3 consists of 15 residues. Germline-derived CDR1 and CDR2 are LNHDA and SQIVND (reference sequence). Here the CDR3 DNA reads TGTGCCAGTAGTCCCGACAGGGGGCGAAACAATGAGCAGTTCTTC. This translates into CASSPDRGRNNEQFF.

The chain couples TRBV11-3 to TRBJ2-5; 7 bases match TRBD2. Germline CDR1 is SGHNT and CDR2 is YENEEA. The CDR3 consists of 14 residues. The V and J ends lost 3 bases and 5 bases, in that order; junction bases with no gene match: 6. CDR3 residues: CASSLGGAVETQYF. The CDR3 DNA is TGTGCCAGCAGCTTGGGAGGGGCAGTGGAGACCCAGTACTTC.

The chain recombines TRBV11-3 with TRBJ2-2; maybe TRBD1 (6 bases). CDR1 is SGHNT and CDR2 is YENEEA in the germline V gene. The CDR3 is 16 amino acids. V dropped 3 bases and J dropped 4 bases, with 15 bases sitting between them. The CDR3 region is CASSLIRGAGTGELFF. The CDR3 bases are TGTGCCAGCAGCTTGATCAGGGGCGCGGGCACCGGGGAGCTGTTTTTT.

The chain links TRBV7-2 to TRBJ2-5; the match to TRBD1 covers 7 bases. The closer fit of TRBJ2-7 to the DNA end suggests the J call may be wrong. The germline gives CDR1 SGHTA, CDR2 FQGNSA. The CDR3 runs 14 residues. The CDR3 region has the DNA TGTGCCAGCAGCCCACCGGGACAGTCCTACGAGCAGTACTTC. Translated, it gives CASSPPGQSYEQYF.

The CDR3 DNA sequence: TGTGCCAGCAGTTTATGGCGGGGGGAGAGCTCCTATAATTCACCCCTCCACTTT. Translating it yields CASSLWRGESSYNSPLHF. The chain combines TRBV27 with TRBJ1-6; D possibly corresponds to TRBD1 (5 bases). The CDR3 runs 18 residues. In germline, CDR1 is MNHEY, CDR2 SMNVEV (reference sequence). The ends were cut back, 1 base at V and 0 bases at J, with 13 bases in the middle.

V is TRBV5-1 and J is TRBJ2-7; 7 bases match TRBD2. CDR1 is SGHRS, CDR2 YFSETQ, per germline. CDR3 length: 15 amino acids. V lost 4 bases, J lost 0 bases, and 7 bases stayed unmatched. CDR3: CASSEGRGGSYEQYF. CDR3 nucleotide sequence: TGCGCCAGCAGCGAGGGCCGCGGGGGCTCCTACGAGCAGTACTTC. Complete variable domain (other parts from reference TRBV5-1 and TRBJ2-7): KAGVTQTPRYLIKTRGQQVTLSCSPISGHRSVSWYQQTPGQGLQFLFEYFSETQRNKGNFPGRFSGRQFSNSRSEMNVSTLELGDSALYLCASSEGRGGSYEQYFGPGTRLTVT.

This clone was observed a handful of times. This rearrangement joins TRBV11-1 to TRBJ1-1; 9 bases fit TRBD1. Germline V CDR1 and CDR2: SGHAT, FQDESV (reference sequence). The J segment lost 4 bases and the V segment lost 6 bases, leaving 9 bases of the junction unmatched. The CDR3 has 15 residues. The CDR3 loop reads CASSRPGTGSTEAFF. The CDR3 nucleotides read TGTGCCAGCAGTCGACCCGGGACAGGGTCCACTGAAGCTTTCTTT. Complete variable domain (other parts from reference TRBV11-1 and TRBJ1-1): EAEVAQSPRYKITEKSQAVAFWCDPISGHATLYWYRQILGQGPELLVQFQDESVVDDSQLPKDRFSAERLKGVDSTLKIQPAELGDSAMYLCASSRPGTGSTEAFFGQGTRLTVV.

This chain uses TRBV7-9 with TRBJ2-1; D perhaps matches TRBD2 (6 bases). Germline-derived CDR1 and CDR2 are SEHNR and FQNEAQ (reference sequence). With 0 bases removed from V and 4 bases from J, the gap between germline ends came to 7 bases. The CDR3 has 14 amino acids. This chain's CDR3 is CASSLAGGYNEQFF. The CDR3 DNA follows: TGTGCCAGCAGCTTAGCGGGGGGATACAATGAGCAGTTCTTC.

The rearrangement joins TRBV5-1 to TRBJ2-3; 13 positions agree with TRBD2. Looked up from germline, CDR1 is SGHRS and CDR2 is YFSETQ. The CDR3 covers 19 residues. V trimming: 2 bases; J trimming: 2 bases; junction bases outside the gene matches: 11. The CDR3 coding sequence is TGCGCCAGCAGCTTACCCACTAGGACTAGCGGGGGACTCACAGATACGCAGTATTTT. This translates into CASSLPTRTSGGLTDTQYF.

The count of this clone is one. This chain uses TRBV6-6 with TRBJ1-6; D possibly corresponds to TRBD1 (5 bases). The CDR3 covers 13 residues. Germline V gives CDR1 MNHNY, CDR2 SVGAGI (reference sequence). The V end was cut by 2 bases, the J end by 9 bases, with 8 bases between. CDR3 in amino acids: CASSYGTGSPLHF. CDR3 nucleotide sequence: TGTGCCAGCAGTTACGGGACTGGTTCACCCCTCCACTTT.

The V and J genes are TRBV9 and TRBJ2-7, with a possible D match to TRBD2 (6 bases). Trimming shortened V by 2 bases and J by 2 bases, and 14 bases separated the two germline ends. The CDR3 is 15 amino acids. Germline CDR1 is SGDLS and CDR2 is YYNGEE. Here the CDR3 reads CASSVGGGFAYEQYF. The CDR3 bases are TGTGCCAGCAGCGTCGGTGGGGGGTTCGCCTACGAGCAGTACTTC.

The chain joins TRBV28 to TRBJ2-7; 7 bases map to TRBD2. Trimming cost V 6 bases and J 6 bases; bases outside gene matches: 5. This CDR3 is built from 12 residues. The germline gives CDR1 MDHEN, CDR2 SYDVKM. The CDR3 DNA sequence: TGTGCCAGCAGACAGTCGGGAGGCGAGCAGTACTTC. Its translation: CASRQSGGEQYF.

CDR3 in DNA: TGTGCCAGCAGTACCACGGACAGGGGGGCTTTCTTT. Translated, it gives CASSTTDRGAFF. V is TRBV28 and J is TRBJ1-1, with TRBD1 matching over 10 bases. This CDR3 region has 12 residues. Germline CDR1 and CDR2: MDHEN and SYDVKM. Unmatched junction bases numbered 5, after V lost 5 bases and J lost 11 bases.

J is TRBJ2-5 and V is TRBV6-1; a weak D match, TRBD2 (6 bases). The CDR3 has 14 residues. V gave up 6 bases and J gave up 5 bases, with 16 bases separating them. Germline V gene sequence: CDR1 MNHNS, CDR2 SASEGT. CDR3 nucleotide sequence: TGTGCCAGCAGACCTAACCATGGGGGGGAGACCCAGTACTTC. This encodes CASRPNHGGETQYF.

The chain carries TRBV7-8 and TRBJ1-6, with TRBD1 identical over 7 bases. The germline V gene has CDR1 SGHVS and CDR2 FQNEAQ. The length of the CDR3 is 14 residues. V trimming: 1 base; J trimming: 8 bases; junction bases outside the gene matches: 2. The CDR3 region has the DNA TGTGCCAGCAGCTTAGGACAGGGCCATTCACCCCTCCACTTT. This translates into CASSLGQGHSPLHF. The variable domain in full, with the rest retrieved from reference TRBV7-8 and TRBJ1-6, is GAGVSQSPRYKVAKRGQDVALRCDPISGHVSLFWYQQALGQGPEFLTYFQNEAQLDKSGLPSDRFFAERPEGSVSTLKIQRTQQEDSAVYLCASSLGQGHSPLHFGNGTRLTVT.

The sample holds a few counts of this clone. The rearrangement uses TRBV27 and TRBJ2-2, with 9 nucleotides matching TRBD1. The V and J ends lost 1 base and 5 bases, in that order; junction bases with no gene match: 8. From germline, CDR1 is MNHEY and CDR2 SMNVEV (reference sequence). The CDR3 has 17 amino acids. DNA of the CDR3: TGTGCCAGCAGTTTATTGGGGCCGACAGGGGGAACCGGGGAGCTGTTTTTT. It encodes CASSLLGPTGGTGELFF.

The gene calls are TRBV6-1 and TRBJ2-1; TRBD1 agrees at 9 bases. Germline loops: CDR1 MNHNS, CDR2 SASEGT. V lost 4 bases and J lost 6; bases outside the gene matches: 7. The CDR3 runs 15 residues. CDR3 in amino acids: CASSATGGAGNEQFF. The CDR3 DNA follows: TGTGCCAGCAGTGCCACAGGGGGCGCCGGCAATGAGCAGTTCTTC.

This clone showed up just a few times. In DNA form, the CDR3 reads TGTGCCTGGAGTGACGGGAGGGGTACAGATACGCAGTATTTT. This encodes CAWSDGRGTDTQYF. The chain is built from TRBV30 and TRBJ2-3; 8 positions agree with TRBD2. Germline CDR1 and CDR2: GTSNPN and SVGIG (reference sequence). The length of the CDR3 is 14 residues. J lost 3 bases, V lost 1 base, and 3 bases had no gene match.

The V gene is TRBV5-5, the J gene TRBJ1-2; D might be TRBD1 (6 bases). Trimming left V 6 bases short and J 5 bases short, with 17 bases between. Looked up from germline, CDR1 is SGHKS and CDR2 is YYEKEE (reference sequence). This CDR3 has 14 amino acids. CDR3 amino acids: CASNAGAGAYGYTF. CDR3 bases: TGTGCCAGCAATGCAGGGGCAGGGGCATATGGCTACACCTTC.

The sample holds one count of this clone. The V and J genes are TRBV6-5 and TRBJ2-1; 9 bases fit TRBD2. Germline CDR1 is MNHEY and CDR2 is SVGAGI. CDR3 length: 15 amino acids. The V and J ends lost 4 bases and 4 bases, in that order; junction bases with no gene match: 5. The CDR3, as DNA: TGTGCCAGCAGTTCGGCGGGGGGGCGGTACAATGAGCAGTTCTTC. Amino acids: CASSSAGGRYNEQFF.

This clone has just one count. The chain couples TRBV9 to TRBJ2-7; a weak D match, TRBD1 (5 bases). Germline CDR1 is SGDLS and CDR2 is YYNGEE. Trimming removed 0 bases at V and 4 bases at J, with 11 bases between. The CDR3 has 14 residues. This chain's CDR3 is CASSVEAGQYEQYF. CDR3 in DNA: TGTGCCAGCAGCGTAGAGGCAGGGCAGTACGAGCAGTACTTC.

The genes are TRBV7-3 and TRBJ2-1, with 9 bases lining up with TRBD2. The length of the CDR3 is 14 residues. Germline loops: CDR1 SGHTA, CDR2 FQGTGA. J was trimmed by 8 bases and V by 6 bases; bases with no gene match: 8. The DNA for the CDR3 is TGTGCCAGCAGGAGGCGGGGGGGCAACGATGAGCAGTTCTTC. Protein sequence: CASRRRGGNDEQFF.

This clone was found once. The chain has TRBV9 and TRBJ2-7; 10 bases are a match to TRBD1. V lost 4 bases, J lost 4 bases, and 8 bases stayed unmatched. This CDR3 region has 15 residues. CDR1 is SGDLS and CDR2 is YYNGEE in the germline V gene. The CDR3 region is CASSNRGGQGYEQYF. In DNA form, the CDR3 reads TGTGCCAGCAGCAACAGGGGGGGACAGGGGTACGAGCAGTACTTC. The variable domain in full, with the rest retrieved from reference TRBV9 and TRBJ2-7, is DSGVTQTPKHLITATGQRVTLRCSPRSGDLSVYWYQQSLDQGLQFLIQYYNGEERAKGNILERFSAQQFPDLHSELNLSSLELGDSALYFCASSNRGGQGYEQYFGPGTRLTVT.

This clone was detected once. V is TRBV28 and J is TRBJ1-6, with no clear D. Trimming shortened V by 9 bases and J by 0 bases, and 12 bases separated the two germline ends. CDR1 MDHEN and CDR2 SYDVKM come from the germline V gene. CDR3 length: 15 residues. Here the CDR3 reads CASAQQSSYNSPLHF. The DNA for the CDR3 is TGTGCCAGTGCGCAACAGAGCTCCTATAATTCACCCCTCCACTTT.

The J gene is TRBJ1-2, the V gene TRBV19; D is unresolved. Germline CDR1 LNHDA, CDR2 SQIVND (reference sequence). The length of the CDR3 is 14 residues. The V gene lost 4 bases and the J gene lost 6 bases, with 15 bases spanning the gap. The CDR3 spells CASSTAGKSNGYTF. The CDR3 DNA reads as TGTGCCAGTAGTACAGCCGGGAAAAGTAATGGCTACACCTTC.

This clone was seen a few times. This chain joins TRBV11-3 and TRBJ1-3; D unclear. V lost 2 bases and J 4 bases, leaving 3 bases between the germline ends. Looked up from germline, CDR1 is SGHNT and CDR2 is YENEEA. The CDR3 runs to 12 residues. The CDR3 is CASSLQGNTIYF. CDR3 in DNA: TGTGCCAGCAGCTTACAAGGAAACACCATATATTTT.